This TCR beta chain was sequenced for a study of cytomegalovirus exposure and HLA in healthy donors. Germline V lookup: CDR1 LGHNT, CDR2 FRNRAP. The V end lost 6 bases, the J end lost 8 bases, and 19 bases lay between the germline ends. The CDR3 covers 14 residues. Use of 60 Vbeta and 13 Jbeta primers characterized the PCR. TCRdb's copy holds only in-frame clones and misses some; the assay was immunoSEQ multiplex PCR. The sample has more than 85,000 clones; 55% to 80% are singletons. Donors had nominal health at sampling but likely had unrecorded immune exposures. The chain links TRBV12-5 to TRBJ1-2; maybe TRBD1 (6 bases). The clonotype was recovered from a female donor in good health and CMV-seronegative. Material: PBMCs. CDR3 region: CASGSGTQVRGYTF. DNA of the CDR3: TGTGCTAGTGGATCCGGGACACAGGTTCGGGGCTACACCTTC.